These 21 T cell receptor beta chains originate from one sample sequenced in a study of CD8+CD57+ T cells in acquired aplastic anemia. Patients chosen for sequencing had shown CD8+CD57+ cell expansion by flow cytometry. Using genomic DNA as the template, TCR beta VDJ and CDR3 profiling was carried out. TCRdb redid the calling of the reads with MiXCR, one entry per CDR3 protein. Of just over 450,000 distinct CDR3 sequences in the sample, 25% to 40% were seen once. The material sequenced was sorted CD4+, CD8+, or CD8+CD57+ T cells (not recorded which) from PBMCs. The source of these receptors is a human donor with aplastic anemia.

This clonotype has at least ten counts. The chain is built from TRBV19 and TRBJ1-5; 9 nucleotides align to TRBD1. Unmatched junction bases numbered 5, after V lost 5 bases and J lost 0 bases. This CDR3 region has 16 residues. The germline gives CDR1 LNHDA, CDR2 SQIVND (reference sequence). The CDR3 here is CASSPGTGYSNQPQHF. The CDR3 nucleotides read TGTGCCAGTAGTCCCGGGACAGGGTATAGCAATCAGCCCCAGCATTTT.

This clonotype was seen ten or more times. This chain connects TRBV2 to TRBJ2-5; the match to TRBD1 covers 7 bases. The CDR3 is 14 residues long. Germline CDR1 SNHLY, CDR2 FYNNEI. J was trimmed by 0 bases and V by 6 bases; bases with no gene match: 4. The CDR3 nucleotides are TGTGCCAGCAGGGGGGACAGAAACCAAGAGACCCAGTACTTC. Amino acid sequence: CASRGDRNQETQYF.

The CDR3 DNA is TGTGCCAGCAGCCAAGGGCGTTCGACAGGGGTAGGAGAGACCCAGTACTTC. Translated, it gives CASSQGRSTGVGETQYF. V and J are TRBV3-1 and TRBJ2-5; 8 bases line up with TRBD1. Trimming removed 1 base from V and 4 bases from J; junction bases left unmatched: 11. This CDR3 has 17 residues. The germline V gene encodes CDR1 LGHDT and CDR2 YNNKEL (reference sequence).

As for this clonotype: Because it lacks the conserved phenylalanine or tryptophan at the end, this CDR3 is likely a read error. The gene calls are TRBV11-1 and TRBJ2-3; maybe TRBD1 (5 bases). V was trimmed by 5 bases and J by 2 bases, leaving 23 bases between them. CDR1 is SGHAT, CDR2 FQDESV, per germline (reference sequence). The CDR3 loop spans 18 amino acids. Here the CDR3 reads CASSLTVSPPLHTDTQYL. The CDR3 nucleotides are TGTGCCAGCAGCCTGACAGTCTCGCCGCCTCTTCACACAGATACGCAGTATCTT.

Only a few counts were recorded for this clonotype. V and J are TRBV24-1 and TRBJ1-5; D ambiguous. Germline CDR1 reads KGHDR; CDR2 reads SFDVKD. The CDR3 totals 18 residues. Trimming stripped 9 bases from V and 2 bases from J, with 25 bases between. The CDR3 here is CATATTEKGAHGNQPQHF. In nucleotides, the CDR3 is TGTGCCACCGCAACCACCGAAAAGGGAGCACATGGCAATCAGCCCCAGCATTTT.

Only a few counts were recorded for this clonotype. The chain couples TRBV20-1 to TRBJ1-6; no clear D gene. V dropped 2 bases and J dropped 5 bases, with 10 bases sitting between them. The V gene's germline CDR1 is DFQATT and CDR2 SNEGSKA (reference sequence). The CDR3 is 14 amino acids. CDR3 protein: CSARHLGDNSPLHF. The CDR3, as DNA: TGCAGTGCTAGACATTTAGGTGATAATTCACCCCTCCACTTT.

This chain uses TRBV19 with TRBJ1-2; the D is unclear. This CDR3 has 12 amino acids. Trimming removed 3 bases at V and 12 bases at J, with 14 bases between. Germline V gene lookup returns CDR1 LNHDA and CDR2 SQIVND (reference sequence). The CDR3 nucleotides are TGTGCCAGTAGTATTGAGGGTTACGGAAACACCTTC. It yields the protein CASSIEGYGNTF.

This clonotype showed up many times. The chain combines TRBV2 with TRBJ1-6, with no clear D. CDR1 SNHLY and CDR2 FYNNEI come from the germline V gene. The ends were cut back, 5 bases at V and 4 bases at J, with 9 bases in the middle. This CDR3 contains 14 residues. CDR3 sequence (DNA): TGTGCCAGCAGTCCTCGGGAATATAATTCACCCCTCCACTTT. Its protein product is CASSPREYNSPLHF.

This chain uses TRBV3-1 with TRBJ1-2; 7 bases align to TRBD1. The CDR3 sequence is 15 residues long. With 4 bases clipped from V and 0 bases from J, the junction kept 5 bases outside the gene matches. Per the germline V gene, CDR1 is LGHDT and CDR2 is YNNKEL (reference sequence). The CDR3 DNA is TGTGCCAGCAGCCTGCGGGACAGCGCTAACTATGGCTACACCTTC. It specifies CASSLRDSANYGYTF.

This clonotype was detected ten times or more. This sequence joins TRBV11-2 and TRBJ1-2, with 11 bases fitting TRBD1. The CDR3 spans 16 residues. Germline-derived CDR1 and CDR2 are SGHAT and FQNNGV. V gave up 5 bases and J gave up 3 bases; unmatched junction bases: 8. The CDR3 protein is CASSKDRGRGDYGYTF. The DNA for the CDR3 is TGTGCCAGCAGCAAGGACAGGGGGCGCGGGGACTATGGCTACACCTTC.

This clonotype was recorded only once. The rearrangement links TRBV18 to TRBJ1-2; D remains ambiguous. Trimming took 2 bases from V and 7 from J, leaving 14 bases between them. The length of the CDR3 is 14 residues. CDR1 and CDR2 from the germline V gene are KGHSH and LQKENI. The CDR3 DNA sequence: TGTGCCAGCTCACCAATAGACGCGGCCTCTGGCTACACCTTC. This translates into CASSPIDAASGYTF.

Only a few counts were recorded for this clonotype. The genes are TRBV5-1 and TRBJ2-5; TRBD1 agrees at 7 bases. The V gene end was trimmed by 6 bases and the J gene end by 0 bases; junction bases not matched to a gene: 5. CDR3 length equals 14 residues. From germline, CDR1 is SGHRS and CDR2 YFSETQ. CDR3: CASNRDSNQETQYF. CDR3 nucleotides: TGCGCCAGCAACCGGGACAGTAACCAAGAGACCCAGTACTTC.

At least ten counts were recorded for this clonotype. The chain combines TRBV29-1 with TRBJ2-3, with D unresolved. The V and J ends lost 0 bases and 0 bases respectively, with 13 bases between them. Germline-derived CDR1 and CDR2 are SQVTM and ANQGSEA. The CDR3 totals 16 residues. DNA for the CDR3: TGCAGCGTTGAAGAAGGTGGGCCACAGAGCACAGATACGCAGTATTTT. Its protein product is CSVEEGGPQSTDTQYF.

On this clonotype itself: A read error may explain this, as a much larger clone is one base away. This chain joins TRBV2 and TRBJ1-1; maybe TRBD1 (5 bases). This CDR3 contains 15 residues. Germline CDR1 SNHLY, CDR2 FYNNEI. The CDR3 DNA reads TGTGCCAGCAGTTGGGACCTACTCATGAACACTGAAGCTCTCTTT. It translates to CASSWDLLMNTEALF.

This clonotype has ten or more counts. The chain employs TRBV4-2 and TRBJ2-7; 7 bases align to TRBD2. Germline CDR1 reads LGHNA; CDR2 reads YNFKEQ. The length of the CDR3 is 14 residues. The J segment lost 2 bases and the V segment lost 1 base, leaving 2 bases of the junction unmatched. The CDR3, as DNA: TGTGCCAGCAGCCAAGTGGGGGGGACCTACGAGCAGTACTTC. Translated, it gives CASSQVGGTYEQYF.

In the case of this clonotype: A much larger clone differs from this one at a single base, so this may be a read error. This chain connects TRBV7-3 to TRBJ1-1; TRBD1 is a possible D gene (6 bases). This CDR3 is 14 amino acids long. From germline, CDR1 is SGHTA and CDR2 FQGTGA. The CDR3 protein is CVSSLNPGASEAFF. CDR3 bases: TGTGTCAGCAGCTTAAATCCAGGGGCATCTGAAGCTTTCTTT.

This chain links TRBV4-1 with TRBJ2-1; weak D call: TRBD1 (7 bases). V shed 0 bases and J shed 9 bases, with 15 bases lying between them. Germline V gene data show CDR1 as MGHRA and CDR2 as YSYEKL. There are 15 residues in the CDR3. The CDR3 protein is CASSQDPGGTVEQFF. The CDR3, as DNA: TGCGCCAGCAGCCAAGACCCAGGCGGGACAGTTGAGCAGTTCTTC.

As regards this clonotype: A read error may produce the germline difference seen at one junction end. The genes are TRBV5-1 and TRBJ2-7; 7 bases agree with TRBD1. The germline V gene has CDR1 SGHRS and CDR2 YFSETQ. The CDR3 runs 17 residues. Written as DNA, the CDR3 is TGCGCCGGCAGCTACACGAACAGGGGCCAGAGCTCCTACGAGCGGTACTTC. Amino acids: CAGSYTNRGQSSYERYF.

There are many counts of this clonotype. The chain is built from TRBV2 and TRBJ2-6; tentatively, D is TRBD1 or TRBD2 (5 bases each). Germline V gene lookup returns CDR1 SNHLY and CDR2 FYNNEI. The V gene lost 5 bases and the J gene lost 1 base, with 9 bases spanning the gap. The CDR3 is 15 amino acids. The CDR3 region has the DNA TGTGCCAGCAGTCGGGACCGATCTGGGGCCAACGTCCTGACTTTC. Translation: CASSRDRSGANVLTF.

This clonotype came up many times. V and J are TRBV4-3 and TRBJ1-2; D is possibly TRBD1 (5 bases). This CDR3 is built from 14 residues. V was clipped by 1 base and J by 2 bases, with 8 bases between them. CDR1 and CDR2 (germline): LGHNA, YSLEER. CDR3 sequence: CASSQGSGNYGYTF. The CDR3 region has the DNA TGCGCCAGCAGCCAAGGATCAGGGAACTATGGCTACACCTTC.

The CDR3 region is CASTSGQGGTEAFF. CDR3 DNA: TGTGCCAGTACCTCTGGACAGGGAGGCACTGAAGCTTTCTTT. The rearrangement joins TRBV19 to TRBJ1-1; TRBD1 aligns across 8 bases. The CDR3 totals 14 residues. Germline CDR1 is LNHDA and CDR2 is SQIVND (reference sequence). V shed 7 bases, J shed 4 bases, and the junction held 8 bases outside the gene matches. The variable domain in full, completed from reference TRBV19 and TRBJ1-1, reads DGGITQSPKYLFRKEGQNVTLSCEQNLNHDAMYWYRQDPGQGLRLIYYSQIVNDFQKGDIAEGYSVSREKKESFPLTVTSAQKNPTAFYLCASTSGQGGTEAFFGQGTRLTVV.